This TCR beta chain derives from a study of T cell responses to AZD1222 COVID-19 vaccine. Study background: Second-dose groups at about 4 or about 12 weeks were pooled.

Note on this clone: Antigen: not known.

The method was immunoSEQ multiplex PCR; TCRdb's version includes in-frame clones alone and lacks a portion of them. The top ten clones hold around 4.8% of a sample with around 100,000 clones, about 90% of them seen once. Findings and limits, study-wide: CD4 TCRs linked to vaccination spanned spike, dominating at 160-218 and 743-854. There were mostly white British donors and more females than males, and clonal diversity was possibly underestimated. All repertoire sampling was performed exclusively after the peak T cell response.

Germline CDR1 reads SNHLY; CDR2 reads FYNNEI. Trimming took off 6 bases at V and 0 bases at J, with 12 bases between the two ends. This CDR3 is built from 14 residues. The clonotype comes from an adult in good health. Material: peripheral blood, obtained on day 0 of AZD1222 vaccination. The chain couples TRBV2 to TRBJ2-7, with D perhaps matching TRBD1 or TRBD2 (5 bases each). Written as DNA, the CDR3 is TGTGCCAGCAGATCTCCAGGGAGCTCCTACGAGCAGTACTTC. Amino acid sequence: CASRSPGSSYEQYF.